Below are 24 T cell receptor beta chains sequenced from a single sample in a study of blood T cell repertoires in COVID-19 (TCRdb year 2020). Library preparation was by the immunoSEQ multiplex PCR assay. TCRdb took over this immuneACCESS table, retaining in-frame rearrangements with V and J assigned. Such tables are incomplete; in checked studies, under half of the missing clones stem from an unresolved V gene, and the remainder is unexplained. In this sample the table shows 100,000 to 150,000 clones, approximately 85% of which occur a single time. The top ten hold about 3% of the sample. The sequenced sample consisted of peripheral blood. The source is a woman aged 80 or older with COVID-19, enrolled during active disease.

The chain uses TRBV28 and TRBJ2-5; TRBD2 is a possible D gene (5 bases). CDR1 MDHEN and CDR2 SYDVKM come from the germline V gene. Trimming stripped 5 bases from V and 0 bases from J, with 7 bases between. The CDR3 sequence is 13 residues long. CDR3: CASSIAHQETQYF. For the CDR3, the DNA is TGTGCCAGCAGTATAGCGCACCAAGAGACCCAGTACTTC.

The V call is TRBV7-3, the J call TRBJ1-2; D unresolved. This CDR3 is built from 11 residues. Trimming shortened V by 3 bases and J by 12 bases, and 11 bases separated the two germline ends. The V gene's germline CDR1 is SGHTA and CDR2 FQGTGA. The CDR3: CASSFVVRDTF. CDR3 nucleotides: TGTGCCAGCAGCTTCGTGGTTCGAGACACCTTC. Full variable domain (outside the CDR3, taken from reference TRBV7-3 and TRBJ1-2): GAGVSQTPSNKVTEKGKYVELRCDPISGHTALYWYRQSLGQGPEFLIYFQGTGAADDSGLPNDRFFAVRPEGSVSTLKIQRTERGDSAVYLCASSFVVRDTFGSGTRLTVV.

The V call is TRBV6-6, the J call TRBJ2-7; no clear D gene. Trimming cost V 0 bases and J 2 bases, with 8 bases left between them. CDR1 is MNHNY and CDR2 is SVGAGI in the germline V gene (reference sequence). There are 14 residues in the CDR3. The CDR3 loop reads CASSYSVQTYEQYF. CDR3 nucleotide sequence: TGTGCCAGCAGTTACTCGGTACAGACCTACGAGCAGTACTTC.

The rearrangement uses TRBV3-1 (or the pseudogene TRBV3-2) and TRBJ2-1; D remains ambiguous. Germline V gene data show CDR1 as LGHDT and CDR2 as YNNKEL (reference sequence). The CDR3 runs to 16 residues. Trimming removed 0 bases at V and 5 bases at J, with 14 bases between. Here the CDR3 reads CASSQDLRASNNEQFF. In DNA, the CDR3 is TGTGCCAGCAGCCAAGATCTCCGAGCATCCAACAATGAGCAGTTCTTC.

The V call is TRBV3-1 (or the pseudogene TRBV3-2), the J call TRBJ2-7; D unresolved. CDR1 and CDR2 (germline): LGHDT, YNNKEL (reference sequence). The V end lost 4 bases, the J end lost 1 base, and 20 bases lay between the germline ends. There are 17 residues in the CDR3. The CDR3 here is CASSRTLAWFESYEQYF. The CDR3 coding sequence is TGTGCCAGCAGCCGCACCCTCGCGTGGTTTGAGTCCTACGAGCAGTACTTC.

The CDR3 DNA reads as TGCGCCAGCAGCTGGCCCGATGGGCAGGGCCCTTCCTACGAGCAGTACTTC. This gives the protein CASSWPDGQGPSYEQYF. The chain couples TRBV5-1 to TRBJ2-7, with D possibly matching TRBD1 (5 bases). The CDR3 totals 17 residues. Trimming took off 3 bases at V and 1 base at J, with 20 bases between the two ends. Germline lookup yields CDR1 SGHRS and CDR2 YFSETQ.

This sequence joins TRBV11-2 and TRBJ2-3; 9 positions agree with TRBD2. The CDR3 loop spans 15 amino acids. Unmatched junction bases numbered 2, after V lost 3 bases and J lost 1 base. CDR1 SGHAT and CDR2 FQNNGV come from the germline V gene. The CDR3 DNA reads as TGTGCCAGCAGCTTGACTAGCGGACGCACAGATACGCAGTATTTT. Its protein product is CASSLTSGRTDTQYF.

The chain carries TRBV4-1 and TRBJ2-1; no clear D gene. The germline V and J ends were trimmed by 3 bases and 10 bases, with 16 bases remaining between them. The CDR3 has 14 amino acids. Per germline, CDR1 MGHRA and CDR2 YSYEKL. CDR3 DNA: TGCGCCAGCAGCCAGAAGACTTCCCTGAGGGAGCAGTTCTTC. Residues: CASSQKTSLREQFF.

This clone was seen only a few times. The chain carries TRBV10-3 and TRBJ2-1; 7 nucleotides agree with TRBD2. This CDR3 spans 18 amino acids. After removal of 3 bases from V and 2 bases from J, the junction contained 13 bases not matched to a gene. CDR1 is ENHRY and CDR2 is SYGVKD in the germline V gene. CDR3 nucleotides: TGTGCCATCAGTGAAGATAAGTCGTCTAGCGGACCCTACAATGAGCAGTTCTTC. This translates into CAISEDKSSSGPYNEQFF.

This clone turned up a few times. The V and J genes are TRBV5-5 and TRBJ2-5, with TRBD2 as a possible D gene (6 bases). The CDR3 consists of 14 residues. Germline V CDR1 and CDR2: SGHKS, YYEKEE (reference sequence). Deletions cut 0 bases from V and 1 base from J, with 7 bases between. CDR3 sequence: CASSLGGVQETQYF. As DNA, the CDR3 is TGTGCCAGCAGCTTGGGGGGGGTCCAAGAGACCCAGTACTTC. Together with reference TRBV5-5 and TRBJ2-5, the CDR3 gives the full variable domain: DAGVTQSPTHLIKTRGQQVTLRCSPISGHKSVSWYQQVLGQGPQFIFQYYEKEERGRGNFPDRFSARQFPNYSSELNVNALLLGDSALYLCASSLGGVQETQYFGPGTRLLVL.

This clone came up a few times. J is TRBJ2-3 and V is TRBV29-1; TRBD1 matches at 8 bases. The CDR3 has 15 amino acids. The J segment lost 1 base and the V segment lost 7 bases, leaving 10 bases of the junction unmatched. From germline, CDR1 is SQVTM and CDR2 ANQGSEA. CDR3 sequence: CSAATGGSRTDTQYF. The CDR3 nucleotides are TGCAGCGCCGCTACAGGGGGTTCTCGCACAGATACGCAGTATTTT.

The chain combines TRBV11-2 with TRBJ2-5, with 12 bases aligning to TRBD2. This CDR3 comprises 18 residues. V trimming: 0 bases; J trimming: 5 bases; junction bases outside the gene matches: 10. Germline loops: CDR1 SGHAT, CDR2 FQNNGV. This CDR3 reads CASSLDPATSGRWETQYF. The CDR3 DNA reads TGTGCCAGCAGCTTAGATCCCGCGACTAGCGGGAGATGGGAGACCCAGTACTTC.

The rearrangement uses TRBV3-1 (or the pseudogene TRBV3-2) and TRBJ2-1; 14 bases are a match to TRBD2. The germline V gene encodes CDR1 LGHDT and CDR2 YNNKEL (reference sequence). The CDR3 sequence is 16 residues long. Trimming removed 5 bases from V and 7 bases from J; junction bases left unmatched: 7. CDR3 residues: CASSVGLAGGQNEQFF. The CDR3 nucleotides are TGTGCCAGCAGCGTCGGACTAGCGGGAGGTCAAAATGAGCAGTTCTTC.

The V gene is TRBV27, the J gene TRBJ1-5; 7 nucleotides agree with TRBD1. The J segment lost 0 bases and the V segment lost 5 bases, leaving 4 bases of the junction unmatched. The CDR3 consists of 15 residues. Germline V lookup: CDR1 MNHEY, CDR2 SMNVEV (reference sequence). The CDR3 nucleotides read TGTGCCAGCAGTCGGACAGGTTTTAGCAATCAGCCCCAGCATTTT. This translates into CASSRTGFSNQPQHF.

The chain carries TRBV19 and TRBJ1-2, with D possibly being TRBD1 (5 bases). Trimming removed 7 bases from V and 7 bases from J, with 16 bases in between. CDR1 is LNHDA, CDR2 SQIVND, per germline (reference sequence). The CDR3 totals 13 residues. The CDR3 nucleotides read TGTGCCAGTAACGGCAGGGTCCATCCTGGCTACACCTTC. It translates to CASNGRVHPGYTF.

CDR3 region: CASSPPGTGSETQYF. CDR3 sequence (DNA): TGTGCCAGTAGTCCCCCCGGGACAGGCAGTGAGACCCAGTACTTC. This rearrangement joins TRBV19 to TRBJ2-5; TRBD1 matches at 8 bases. The trim removed 5 bases at V and 5 bases at J, leaving 10 bases unmatched. Germline lookup yields CDR1 LNHDA and CDR2 SQIVND (reference sequence). The CDR3 contains 15 residues.

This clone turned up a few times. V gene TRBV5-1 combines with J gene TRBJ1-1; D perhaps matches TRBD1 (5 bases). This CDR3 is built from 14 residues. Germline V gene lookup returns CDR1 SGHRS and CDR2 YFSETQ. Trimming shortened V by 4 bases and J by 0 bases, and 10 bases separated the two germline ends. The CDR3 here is CASSGGILNTEAFF. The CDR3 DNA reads TGCGCCAGCAGCGGGGGGATTTTGAACACTGAAGCTTTCTTT.

DNA for the CDR3: TGCGCCAGCAGCGTAATAGCGGGAGCTCCCCAAGAGACCCAGTACTTC. Translating it yields CASSVIAGAPQETQYF. The rearrangement joins TRBV5-1 to TRBJ2-5; 9 bases are a match to TRBD2. Germline V gene data show CDR1 as SGHRS and CDR2 as YFSETQ. CDR3 size: 16 residues. The trim removed 4 bases at V and 1 base at J, leaving 8 bases unmatched. Full variable domain (outside the CDR3, taken from reference TRBV5-1 and TRBJ2-5): KAGVTQTPRYLIKTRGQQVTLSCSPISGHRSVSWYQQTPGQGLQFLFEYFSETQRNKGNFPGRFSGRQFSNSRSEMNVSTLELGDSALYLCASSVIAGAPQETQYFGPGTRLLVL.

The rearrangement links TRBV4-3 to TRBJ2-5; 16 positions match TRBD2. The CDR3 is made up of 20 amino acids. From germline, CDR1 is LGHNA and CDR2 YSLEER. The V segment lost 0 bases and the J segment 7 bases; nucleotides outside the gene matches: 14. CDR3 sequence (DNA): TGCGCCAGCAGCCAAGATATGTCGGGACTAGCGGGAGGGCATCCGGGGACCCAGTACTTC. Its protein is CASSQDMSGLAGGHPGTQYF.

The CDR3 protein is CASSYSPVGQGYEQYF. The CDR3 DNA sequence: TGTGCCAGCAGTTACTCCCCTGTCGGACAGGGCTACGAGCAGTACTTC. This chain links TRBV6-5 with TRBJ2-7; 8 bases line up with TRBD1. In germline, CDR1 is MNHEY, CDR2 SVGAGI. V shed 0 bases, J shed 3 bases, and the junction held 7 bases outside the gene matches. The CDR3 contains 16 residues.

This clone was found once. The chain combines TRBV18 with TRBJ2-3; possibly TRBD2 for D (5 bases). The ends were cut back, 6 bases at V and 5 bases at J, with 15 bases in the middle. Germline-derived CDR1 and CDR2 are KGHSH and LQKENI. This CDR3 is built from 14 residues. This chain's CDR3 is CASSRAEWEDTQYF. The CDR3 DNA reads TGTGCCAGCTCGAGGGCGGAGTGGGAAGATACGCAGTATTTT.

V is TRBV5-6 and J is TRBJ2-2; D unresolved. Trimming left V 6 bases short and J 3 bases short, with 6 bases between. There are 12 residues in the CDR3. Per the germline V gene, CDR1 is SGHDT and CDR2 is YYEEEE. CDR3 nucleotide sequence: TGTGCCAGCACTCGCGACACCGGGGAGCTGTTTTTT. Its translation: CASTRDTGELFF.

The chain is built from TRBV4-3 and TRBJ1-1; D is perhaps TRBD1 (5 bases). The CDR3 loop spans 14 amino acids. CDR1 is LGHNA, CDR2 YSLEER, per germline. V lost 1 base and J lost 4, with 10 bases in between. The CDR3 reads CASSQGHGGTEAFF. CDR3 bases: TGCGCCAGCAGCCAAGGACACGGGGGCACTGAAGCTTTCTTT.

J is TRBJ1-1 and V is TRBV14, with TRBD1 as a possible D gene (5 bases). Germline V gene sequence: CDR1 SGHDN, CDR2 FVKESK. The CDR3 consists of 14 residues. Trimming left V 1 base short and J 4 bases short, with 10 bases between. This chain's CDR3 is CASSQGGGATEAFF. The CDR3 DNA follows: TGTGCCAGCAGCCAAGGCGGAGGGGCCACTGAAGCTTTCTTT.